The clone carrying this T cell receptor (beta chain) was observed a handful of times. Its matching antigen is unknown. PBMCs stored at -80 C, numbering 2 million, were the origin of the unsorted libraries. Germline V lookup: CDR1 DFQATT, CDR2 SNEGSKA (reference sequence). The CDR3 covers 13 residues. Deletions cut 1 base from V and 4 bases from J, with 10 bases between. The data were taken from a study of neurological immune-mediated disorders. Study-wide findings and caveats: Expansion of TCR clones was greatest in HTLV-1-associated myelopathy and smallest in multiple sclerosis, where it fell below that of healthy controls.

5'RACE with 10-nucleotide random UMIs produced the cDNA. TCRdb re-derived calls from the 5' RACE reads in MiXCR, one entry per CDR3 protein. The sample has approximately 87,000 distinct CDR3 sequences, 13% to 15% seen once. The TCR comes from a woman in her 50s in good health. The chain recombines TRBV20-1 with TRBJ1-1; D remains unclear. The source material was PBMCs. The CDR3 sequence is CSARAGWGTEAFF. The DNA for the CDR3 is TGCAGTGCTAGAGCGGGCTGGGGCACTGAAGCTTTCTTT.